This T cell receptor beta chain was sequenced for a study of blood T cell repertoires in COVID-19. About the research overall: Material from acute and convalescent COVID-19 was sourced from the United States, Italy and Spain. Nucleic acid was either cDNA or gDNA, and it came from T cells, B-cell-depleted T cells, or PBMCs.

Using immunoSEQ multiplex PCR, the repertoire was profiled, and TCRdb retains in-frame clones only, with some absent. This sample has more than 250,000 clones, with over 80% found just once. V dropped 0 bases and J dropped 7 bases, with 21 bases sitting between them. CDR3 length equals 17 residues. Germline V gene data show CDR1 as SEHNR and CDR2 as FQNEAQ (reference sequence). The origin of this receptor is a woman between 45 and 60 years old with COVID-19, enrolled during active disease. The J gene is TRBJ1-2, the V gene TRBV7-9; a possible D gene is TRBD1 (6 bases). The sequenced material came from peripheral blood. CDR3 residues: CASSLAGGTGTRVGYTF. In nucleotides, the CDR3 is TGTGCCAGCAGCTTAGCGGGGGGGACCGGGACAAGGGTTGGCTACACCTTC.